The rows below give T cell receptor beta chains drawn from one sample of a study of CD8 T cells in ankylosing spondylitis. TCRdb ran MiXCR on the 5' RACE reads and lists one entry per CDR3 protein. Among roughly 100,000 distinct CDR3 sequences listed, 8% to 10% were seen once. The sample taken for sequencing was blood, either unsorted or a sorted T cell fraction (not recorded which). These receptors were taken from a male donor with ankylosing spondylitis or in good health (not recorded which). Each CDR3 is given without its conserved first and last residue. Fields, in order: D gene, V gene, J gene, CDR3 protein. The D gene is left open where the match is weak.

>-|TRBV19|TRBJ2-2
ASSITGLSTGELF
>-|TRBV5-6|TRBJ2-5
ASSFSSGWGRGREETQY
>TRBD1|TRBV29-1|TRBJ1-1
SVNRGLNTEAF
>-|TRBV6-2/TRBV6-3|TRBJ1-5
ASSPWDLQPQH
>TRBD2|TRBV4-1|TRBJ2-7
ASSHIAGGPYEQY
>-|TRBV12-3/TRBV12-4|TRBJ2-2
ASSKHTGELF
>-|TRBV7-8|TRBJ2-7
ASSLRTPSYEQY
>-|TRBV3-1|TRBJ1-1
ASSQTGGGREAF
>-|TRBV6-2/TRBV6-3|TRBJ2-7
ASSYSRGDEQY
>TRBD2|TRBV7-2|TRBJ2-3
ASSLVGTSGTDTQY
>TRBD1|TRBV4-3|TRBJ1-1
ASSGTARTEAF
>-|TRBV6-2/TRBV6-3|TRBJ1-1
ASSYSKVSRANTEAF
>TRBD1|TRBV15|TRBJ2-4
ATSRGGTGDTIQY
>-|TRBV20-1|TRBJ2-1
SARDPGRGGNEQF
>-|TRBV25-1|TRBJ2-7
ASRRGISYEQY
>-|TRBV2|TRBJ2-1
ASSAGGAGYEQF
>TRBD1|TRBV10-3|TRBJ2-7
AISVGTGPYEQY
>TRBD2|TRBV20-1|TRBJ2-3
SARTSGESDTQY
>TRBD2|TRBV20-1|TRBJ2-7
SARGGLAGLREQY
>-|TRBV29-1|TRBJ1-1
SVAVASGTEAF
>TRBD1|TRBV12-3/TRBV12-4|TRBJ1-6
ASRRRDREGSPLH
>-|TRBV20-1|TRBJ2-4
SAPRDLAKNIQY
>TRBD1|TRBV7-7|TRBJ2-3
ASSPGTARQDTQY
>-|TRBV7-6|TRBJ2-7
ASSPQGTYEQY
>-|TRBV10-3|TRBJ2-3
AISAAVDTQY
>TRBD2|TRBV5-4|TRBJ2-2
ASSWTSSNTGELF
>-|TRBV19|TRBJ2-5
ASSISGVETQY
>-|TRBV6-6|TRBJ1-2
ASSPRGGYT
>TRBD2|TRBV20-1|TRBJ2-7
SARLAGGWTYEQY
>-|TRBV4-1|TRBJ1-1
ASSPWGRGKDTEAF
>TRBD1|TRBV20-1|TRBJ1-6
SVRDRGRGNSPLH
>-|TRBV6-5|TRBJ2-5
ASSYGRSSDQY
>-|TRBV12-3/TRBV12-4|TRBJ2-3
ASTRTVRTDTQY
>-|TRBV29-1|TRBJ2-7
SVHLEPYEQY
>-|TRBV7-9|TRBJ1-1
ASSPNGVTEAF
>-|TRBV4-2|TRBJ2-7
ASSQDKGGWYEQY
>-|TRBV6-1|TRBJ2-7
ASSMTGSYEQY
>-|TRBV10-3|TRBJ2-2
AISVRLQGAGELF
>-|TRBV5-1|TRBJ2-7
ASSKRPSYEQY
>-|TRBV11-2|TRBJ2-3
ASSWASGAADTQY
>-|TRBV2|TRBJ1-5
ASSEAKAALKGNQPQH